This T cell receptor (beta chain) was recorded in a study of blood T cell repertoires in COVID-19. Under the authors' procedure: By means of reference gene primer amplification, nucleated cell counts were estimated. Profiled with immunoSEQ multiplex PCR; TCRdb holds only in-frame clones, not every one. V and J calls and clone size are given by that table; D and trimming were obtained from the DNA. Of fewer than 45,000 clones listed, roughly 70% are singletons. Between the trimmed V and J ends, which lost 6 bases and 2 bases, there was a span of 14 bases. This CDR3 is built from 14 residues. The V gene's germline CDR1 is LGHNA and CDR2 YSLEER.

Input material: peripheral blood. The receptor was derived from a man in his 70s with COVID-19, enrolled during active disease. The rearrangement uses TRBV4-3 and TRBJ2-7; D is perhaps TRBD1 (6 bases). CDR3 in DNA: TGCGCCAGCAGTTCCCAGGGGAGCGCCTACGAGCAGTACTTC. This gives the protein CASSSQGSAYEQYF.